Presented here are 16 T cell receptor beta chains from one specimen sequenced in a study of shared clonotypes between healthy human individuals. Sequencing was performed with immunoSEQ multiplex PCR; in TCRdb, only in-frame clones are kept and a portion is missing. The data show about 600,000 clones, roughly 97% seen once. The specimen was naive CD4+ T cells sorted from blood. Noted subset: CD45RA+ positively selected. These receptor sequences come from a woman aged 30 to 39 in good health.

This chain joins TRBV6-5 and TRBJ2-5, with 9 bases matching TRBD1. The J call is doubtful: the DNA matches TRBJ2-7 better. This CDR3 has 12 amino acids. Germline V gene lookup returns CDR1 MNHEY and CDR2 SVGAGI. The CDR3 spells CATGDRAYEQYF. The CDR3, as DNA: TGTGCCACCGGGGACAGGGCCTACGAGCAGTACTTC.

The chain joins TRBV2 to TRBJ2-7, with TRBD1 as a possible D gene (5 bases). The CDR3 is made up of 14 amino acids. Per the germline V gene, CDR1 is SNHLY and CDR2 is FYNNEI. Trimming took 3 bases from V and 3 from J, leaving 12 bases between them. The CDR3 DNA reads as TGTGCCAGCAGTGACCAGGGCATACTCTACGAGCAGTACTTC. Protein: CASSDQGILYEQYF. The full variable domain, rest sourced from reference TRBV2 and TRBJ2-7, is EPEVTQTPSHQVTQMGQEVILRCVPISNHLYFYWYRQILGQKVEFLVSFYNNEISEKSEIFDDQFSVERPDGSNFTLKIRSTKLEDSAMYFCASSDQGILYEQYFGPGTRLTVT.

Here the CDR3 reads CASSLDREVDANEKLFF. CDR3 nucleotide sequence: TGCGCCAGCAGCTTGGACAGGGAGGTAGATGCTAATGAAAAACTGTTTTTT. The chain links TRBV5-1 to TRBJ1-4, with D perhaps matching TRBD1 (6 bases). CDR3 length: 17 amino acids. The germline V and J ends were trimmed by 0 bases and 3 bases, with 15 bases remaining between them. The germline V gene has CDR1 SGHRS and CDR2 YFSETQ.

This rearrangement joins TRBV19 to TRBJ2-7; 7 nucleotides match TRBD1. The CDR3 contains 14 residues. CDR1 and CDR2 (germline): LNHDA, SQIVND (reference sequence). With V trimmed by 5 bases and J by 2 bases, 6 bases remained unmatched. The CDR3 region is CASSADRSTYEQYF. DNA for the CDR3: TGTGCCAGTAGTGCGGACAGGTCCACCTACGAGCAGTACTTC.

CDR3 in amino acids: CASSTPGAGAGELFF. The CDR3 nucleotides read TGTGCCAGCAGTACACCTGGGGCGGGCGCCGGGGAGCTGTTTTTT. The chain links TRBV7-6 to TRBJ2-2; possibly TRBD1 or TRBD2 for D (5 bases each). Germline V gene data show CDR1 as SGHVS and CDR2 as FNYEAQ. Trimming took off 6 bases at V and 6 bases at J, with 17 bases between the two ends. There are 15 residues in the CDR3.

This chain uses TRBV5-1 with TRBJ2-1; TRBD1 or TRBD2 may be the D gene (5 bases each). Deletions cut 5 bases from V and 4 bases from J, with 13 bases between. The CDR3 totals 14 residues. Per the germline V gene, CDR1 is SGHRS and CDR2 is YFSETQ. The CDR3 spells CASRFGASYNEQFF. The CDR3 DNA reads as TGCGCCAGCAGGTTCGGGGCTTCTTACAATGAGCAGTTCTTC.

V gene TRBV7-1 combines with J gene TRBJ2-1; 10 positions match TRBD2. TRBV7-1 has ORF status, its function being uncertain. The CDR3 has 16 amino acids. Unmatched junction bases numbered 5, after V lost 3 bases and J lost 3 bases. CDR3 coding DNA: TGTGCCAGCAGCTCGGGACTAGCGCACTTCTACAATGAGCAGTTCTTC. Its translation: CASSSGLAHFYNEQFF.

The V gene is TRBV5-1, the J gene TRBJ2-7; TRBD2 matches 8 bases. CDR3 length: 17 residues. V lost 4 bases, J lost 5 bases, and 17 bases stayed unmatched. Germline CDR1 is SGHRS and CDR2 is YFSETQ. The CDR3 DNA is TGCGCCAGCAGCCTACGTCCTCTAGCGGGTTCTGTCGACGAGCAGTACTTC. As protein: CASSLRPLAGSVDEQYF.

V and J are TRBV18 and TRBJ2-3; D not certain. From germline, CDR1 is KGHSH and CDR2 LQKENI. V was shortened by 2 bases and J by 0 bases, with 6 bases between the two germline ends. CDR3 length: 14 residues. CDR3 nucleotides: TGTGCCAGCTCACCATTGGATAGCACAGATACGCAGTATTTT. It is translated as CASSPLDSTDTQYF.

This rearrangement joins TRBV18 to TRBJ2-7; 13 bases are shared with TRBD2. V shed 3 bases, J shed 0 bases, and the junction held 2 bases outside the gene matches. Germline lookup yields CDR1 KGHSH and CDR2 LQKENI. The CDR3 has 16 residues. DNA for the CDR3: TGTGCCAGCTCACCTAGGACTAGCGGGAGCTCCTACGAGCAGTACTTC. This encodes CASSPRTSGSSYEQYF.

The rearrangement uses TRBV5-1 and TRBJ2-2; D gene uncertain. Per the germline V gene, CDR1 is SGHRS and CDR2 is YFSETQ. The V end lost 1 base, the J end lost 6 bases, and 7 bases lay between the germline ends. This CDR3 spans 13 amino acids. CDR3 residues: CASSLTASGELFF. The DNA for the CDR3 is TGCGCCAGCAGCTTGACAGCCTCCGGGGAGCTGTTTTTT.

This rearrangement joins TRBV7-8 to TRBJ1-5; D perhaps matches TRBD1 (5 bases). The CDR3 contains 15 residues. The germline gives CDR1 SGHVS, CDR2 FQNEAQ. Trimming pared 3 bases from V and 2 bases from J, leaving 11 bases between. CDR3: CASSFREDGNQPQHF. As DNA, the CDR3 is TGTGCCAGCAGCTTCAGGGAAGATGGCAATCAGCCCCAGCATTTT.

This clone has only one observation. The chain has TRBV27 and TRBJ2-5; D ambiguous. The end of the DNA aligns better with TRBJ2-7, so the J call may be wrong. Germline assignment: CDR1 MNHEY and CDR2 SMNVEV (reference sequence). The CDR3 is 14 residues long. The CDR3 nucleotides read TGTGCCAGCAGTTTATCCAGGCAGACCTACGAGCAGTACTTC. Translation: CASSLSRQTYEQYF.

In DNA, the CDR3 is TGTGCCAGCAGCTTAGCAGGGCTGGTAGAGACCCAGTACTTC. Its translation is CASSLAGLVETQYF. The rearrangement uses TRBV7-7 and TRBJ2-5; D gene ambiguous. The CDR3 length is 14 residues. Germline CDR1 reads SSHAT; CDR2 reads FNYEAQ (reference sequence). Trimming cost V 0 bases and J 4 bases, with 9 bases left between them.

The chain couples TRBV4-1 to TRBJ1-3; D perhaps matches TRBD1 (5 bases). Germline V gene sequence: CDR1 MGHRA, CDR2 YSYEKL. V was shortened by 0 bases and J by 8 bases, with 14 bases between the two germline ends. The CDR3 has 15 residues. The CDR3 here is CASSQDWRGGDTIYF. The CDR3 region has the DNA TGCGCCAGCAGCCAAGATTGGAGGGGAGGCGACACCATATATTTT.

In this sample, this clone turned up once. The genes are TRBV28 and TRBJ2-7; 8 bases are shared with TRBD2. This CDR3 spans 13 amino acids. The germline V gene encodes CDR1 MDHEN and CDR2 SYDVKM. The J segment lost 3 bases and the V segment lost 7 bases, leaving 5 bases of the junction unmatched. CDR3 sequence (DNA): TGTGCCAGCATCCGGGAGGGCCGCTACGAGCAGTACTTC. Encoded protein: CASIREGRYEQYF. The full variable domain, its missing parts supplied by reference TRBV28 and TRBJ2-7, is DVKVTQSSRYLVKRTGEKVFLECVQDMDHENMFWYRQDPGLGLRLIYFSYDVKMKEKGDIPEGYSVSREKKERFSLILESASTNQTSMYLCASIREGRYEQYFGPGTRLTVT.